This T cell receptor (beta chain) was sequenced for a study of blood T cell repertoires in COVID-19. Overall study context: Sample material is recorded as cDNA or gDNA derived from T cells, B-cell-depleted T cells, or PBMCs.

Trimming removed 8 bases from V and 3 bases from J, with 16 bases in between. From germline, CDR1 is SNHLY and CDR2 FYNNEI. The CDR3 length is 14 residues. Assay: immunoSEQ multiplex PCR; the TCRdb copy retains only in-frame clones and omits some. Of 200,000 to 250,000 clones in the sample, 80% were seen once. V is TRBV2 and J is TRBJ2-5; maybe TRBD2 (5 bases). The sequenced sample was PBMCs or T cells enriched from blood (not recorded which). The sequence came from a woman in her thirties or forties with acute COVID-19. The CDR3 DNA is TGTGCCAGCCGAGGGTCCTGGGGAAAAGAGACCCAGTACTTC. Protein sequence: CASRGSWGKETQYF. Filled out from reference TRBV2 and TRBJ2-5, the complete variable domain reads EPEVTQTPSHQVTQMGQEVILRCVPISNHLYFYWYRQILGQKVEFLVSFYNNEISEKSEIFDDQFSVERPDGSNFTLKIRSTKLEDSAMYFCASRGSWGKETQYFGPGTRLLVL.